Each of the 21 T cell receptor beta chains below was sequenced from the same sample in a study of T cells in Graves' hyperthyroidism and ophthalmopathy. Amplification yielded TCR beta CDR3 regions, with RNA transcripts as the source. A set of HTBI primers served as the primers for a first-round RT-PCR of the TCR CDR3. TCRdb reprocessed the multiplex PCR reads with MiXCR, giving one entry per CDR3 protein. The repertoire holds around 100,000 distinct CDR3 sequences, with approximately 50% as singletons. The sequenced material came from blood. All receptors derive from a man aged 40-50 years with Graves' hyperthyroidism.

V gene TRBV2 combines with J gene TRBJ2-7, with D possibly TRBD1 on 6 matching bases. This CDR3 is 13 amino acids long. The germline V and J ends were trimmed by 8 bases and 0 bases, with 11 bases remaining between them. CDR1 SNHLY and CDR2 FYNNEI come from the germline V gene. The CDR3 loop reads CASVQGNSYEQYF. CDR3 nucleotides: TGTGCCAGCGTTCAGGGGAACTCCTACGAGCAGTACTTC. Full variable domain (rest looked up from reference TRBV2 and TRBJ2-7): EPEVTQTPSHQVTQMGQEVILRCVPISNHLYFYWYRQILGQKVEFLVSFYNNEISEKSEIFDDQFSVERPDGSNFTLKIRSTKLEDSAMYFCASVQGNSYEQYFGPGTRLTVT.

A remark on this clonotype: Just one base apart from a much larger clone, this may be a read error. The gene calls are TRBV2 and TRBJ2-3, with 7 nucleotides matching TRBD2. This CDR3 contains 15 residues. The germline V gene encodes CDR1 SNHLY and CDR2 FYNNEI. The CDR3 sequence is CANSVGGGFGDTQYF. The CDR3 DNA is TGTGCCAACAGTGTTGGGGGGGGTTTTGGAGATACGCAGTATTTT.

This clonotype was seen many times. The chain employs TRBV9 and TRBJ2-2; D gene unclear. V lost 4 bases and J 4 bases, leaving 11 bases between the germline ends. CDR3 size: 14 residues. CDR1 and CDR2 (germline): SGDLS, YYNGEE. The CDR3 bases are TGTGCCAGCAGCTTCCAGGACCTCACCGGGGAGCTGTTTTTT. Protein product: CASSFQDLTGELFF.

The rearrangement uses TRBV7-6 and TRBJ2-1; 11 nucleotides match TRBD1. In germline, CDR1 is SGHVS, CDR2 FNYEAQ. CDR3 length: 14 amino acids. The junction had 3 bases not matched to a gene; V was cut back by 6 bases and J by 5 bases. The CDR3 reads CASRGTGGNNEQFF. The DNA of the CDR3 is TGTGCCAGCAGGGGGACAGGGGGGAACAATGAGCAGTTCTTC.

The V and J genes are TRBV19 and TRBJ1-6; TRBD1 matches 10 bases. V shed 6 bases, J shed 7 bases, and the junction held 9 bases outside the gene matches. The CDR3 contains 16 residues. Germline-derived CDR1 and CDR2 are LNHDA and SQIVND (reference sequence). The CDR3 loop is CASRPTGTGANSPLHF. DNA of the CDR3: TGTGCCAGTAGACCGACCGGGACAGGGGCGAATTCACCCCTCCACTTT.

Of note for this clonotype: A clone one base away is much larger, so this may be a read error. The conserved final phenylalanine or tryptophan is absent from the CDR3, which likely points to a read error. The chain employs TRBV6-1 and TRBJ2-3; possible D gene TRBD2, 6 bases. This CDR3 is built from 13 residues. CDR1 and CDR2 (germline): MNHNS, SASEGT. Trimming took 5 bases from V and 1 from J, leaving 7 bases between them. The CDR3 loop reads CASSRDCTDTQYL. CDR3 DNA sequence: TGTGCCAGCAGTCGGGACTGCACAGATACGCAGTATCTT.

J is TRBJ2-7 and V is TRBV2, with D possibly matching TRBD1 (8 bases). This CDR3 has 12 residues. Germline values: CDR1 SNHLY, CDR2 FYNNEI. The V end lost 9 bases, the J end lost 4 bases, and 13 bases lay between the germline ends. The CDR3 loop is CASHRGGYEQYF. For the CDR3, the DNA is TGTGCCAGTCACAGGGGGGGTTACGAGCAGTACTTC.

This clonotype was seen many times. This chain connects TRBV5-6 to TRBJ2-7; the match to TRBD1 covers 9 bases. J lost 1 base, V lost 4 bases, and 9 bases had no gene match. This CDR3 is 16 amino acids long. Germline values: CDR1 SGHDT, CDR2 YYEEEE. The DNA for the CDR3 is TGTGCCAGCAGCCCGCGATGGACAGGGGAGTCCTACGAGCAGTACTTC. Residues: CASSPRWTGESYEQYF.

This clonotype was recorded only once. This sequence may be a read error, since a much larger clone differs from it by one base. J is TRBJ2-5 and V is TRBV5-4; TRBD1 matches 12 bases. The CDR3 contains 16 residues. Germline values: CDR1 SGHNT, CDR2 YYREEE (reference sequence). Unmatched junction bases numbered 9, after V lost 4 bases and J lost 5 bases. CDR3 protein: CASSQTRGQGAETQYF. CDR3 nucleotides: TGTGCCAGCAGCCAAACCAGGGGACAGGGGGCCGAGACCCAGTACTTC.

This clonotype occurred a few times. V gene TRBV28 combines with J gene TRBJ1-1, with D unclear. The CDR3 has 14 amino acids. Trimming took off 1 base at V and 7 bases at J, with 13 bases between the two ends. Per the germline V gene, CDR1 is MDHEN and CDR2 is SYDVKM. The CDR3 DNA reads TGTGCCAGCAGTTTATTAAGAGGGTCGCGTGAAGCTTTCTTT. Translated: CASSLLRGSREAFF.

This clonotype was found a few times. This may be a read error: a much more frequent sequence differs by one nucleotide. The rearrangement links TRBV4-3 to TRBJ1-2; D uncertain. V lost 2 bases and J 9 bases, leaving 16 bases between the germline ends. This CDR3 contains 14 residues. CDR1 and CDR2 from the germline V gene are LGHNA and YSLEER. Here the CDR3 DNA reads TGCGCCAGCAGCCAACTTCGGGATGTCTTGAGCTACACCTTC. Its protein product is CASSQLRDVLSYTF.

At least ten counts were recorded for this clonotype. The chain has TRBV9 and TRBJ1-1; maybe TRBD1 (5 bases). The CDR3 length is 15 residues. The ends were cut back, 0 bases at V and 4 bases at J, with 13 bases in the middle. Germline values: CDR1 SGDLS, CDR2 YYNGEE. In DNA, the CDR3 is TGTGCCAGCAGCGTAGAGCCTGGGGGGGGCACTGAAGCTTTCTTT. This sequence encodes CASSVEPGGGTEAFF.

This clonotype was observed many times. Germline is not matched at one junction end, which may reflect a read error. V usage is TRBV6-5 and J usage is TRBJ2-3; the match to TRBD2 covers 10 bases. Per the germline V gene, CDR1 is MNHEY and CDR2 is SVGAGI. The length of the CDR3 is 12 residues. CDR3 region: CASPEREGRRDF. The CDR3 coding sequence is TGTGCCAGCCCGGAGCGGGAGGGCCGGAGGGACTTT.

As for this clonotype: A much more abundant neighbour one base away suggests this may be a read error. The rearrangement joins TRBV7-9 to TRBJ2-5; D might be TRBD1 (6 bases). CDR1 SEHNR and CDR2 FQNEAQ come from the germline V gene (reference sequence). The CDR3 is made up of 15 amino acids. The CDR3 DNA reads TGTGCCAGCAGCATAGTAACAGGGTTCGGAGAGACCCGGTACTTC. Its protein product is CASSIVTGFGETRYF. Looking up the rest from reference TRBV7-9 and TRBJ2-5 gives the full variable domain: DTGVSQNPRHKITKRGQNVTFRCDPISEHNRLYWYRQTLGQGPEFLTYFQNEAQLEKSRLLSDRFSAERPKGSFSTLEIQRTEQGDSAMYLCASSIVTGFGETRYFGPGTRLLVL.

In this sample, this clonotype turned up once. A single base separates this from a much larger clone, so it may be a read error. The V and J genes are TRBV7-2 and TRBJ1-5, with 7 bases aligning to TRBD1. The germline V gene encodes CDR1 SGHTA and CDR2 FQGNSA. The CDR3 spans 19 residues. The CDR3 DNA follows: TGTGCCCGCAGCCAAGGGATCTGGACAGGCGGCACGTTTTGTCAGCCCCAGCATTTT. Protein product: CARSQGIWTGGTFCQPQHF.

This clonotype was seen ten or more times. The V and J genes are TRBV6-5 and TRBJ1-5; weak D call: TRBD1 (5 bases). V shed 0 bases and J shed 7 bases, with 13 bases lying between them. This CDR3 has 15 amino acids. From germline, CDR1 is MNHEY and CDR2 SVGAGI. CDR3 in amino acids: CASSYSGAGGQPQHF. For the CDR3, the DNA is TGTGCCAGCAGTTACTCCGGGGCTGGGGGGCAGCCCCAGCATTTT.

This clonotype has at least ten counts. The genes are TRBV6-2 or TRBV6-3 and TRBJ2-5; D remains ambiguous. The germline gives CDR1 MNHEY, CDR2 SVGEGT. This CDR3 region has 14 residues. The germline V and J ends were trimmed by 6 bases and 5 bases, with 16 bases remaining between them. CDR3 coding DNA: TGTGCCAGCAGGACGCTTGGCGTTGGGGAGACCCAGTACTTC. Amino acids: CASRTLGVGETQYF.

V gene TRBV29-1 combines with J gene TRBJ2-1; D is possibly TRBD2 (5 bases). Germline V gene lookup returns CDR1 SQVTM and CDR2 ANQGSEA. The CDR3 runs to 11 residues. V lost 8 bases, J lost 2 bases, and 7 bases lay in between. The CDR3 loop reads CSLGAYNEQFF. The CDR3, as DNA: TGCAGCCTCGGGGCCTACAATGAGCAGTTCTTC.

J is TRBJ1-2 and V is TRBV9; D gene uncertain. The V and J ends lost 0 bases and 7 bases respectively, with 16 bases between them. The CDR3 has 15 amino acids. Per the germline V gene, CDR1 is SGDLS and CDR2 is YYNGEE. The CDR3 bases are TGTGCCAGCAGCGTAGGATCGGGCAGTGAGGCTGGCTACACCTTC. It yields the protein CASSVGSGSEAGYTF.

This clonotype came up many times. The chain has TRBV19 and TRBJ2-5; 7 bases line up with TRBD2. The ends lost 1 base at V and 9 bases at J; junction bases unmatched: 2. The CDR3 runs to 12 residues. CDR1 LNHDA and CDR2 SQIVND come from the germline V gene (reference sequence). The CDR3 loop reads CASSIGGGSQYF. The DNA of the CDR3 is TGTGCCAGTAGTATAGGGGGGGGTTCCCAGTACTTC. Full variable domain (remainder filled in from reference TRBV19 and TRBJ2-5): DGGITQSPKYLFRKEGQNVTLSCEQNLNHDAMYWYRQDPGQGLRLIYYSQIVNDFQKGDIAEGYSVSREKKESFPLTVTSAQKNPTAFYLCASSIGGGSQYFGPGTRLLVL.

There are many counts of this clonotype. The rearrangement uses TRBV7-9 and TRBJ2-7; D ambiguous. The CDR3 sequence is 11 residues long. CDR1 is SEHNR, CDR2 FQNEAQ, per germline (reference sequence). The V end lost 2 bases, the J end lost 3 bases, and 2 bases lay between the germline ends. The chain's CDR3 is CASSLFYEQYF. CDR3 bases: TGTGCCAGCAGCTTATTCTACGAGCAGTACTTC.